These 32 T cell receptor beta chains were sequenced from one sample in a study of T cells in Graves' hyperthyroidism and ophthalmopathy. Amplified TCR beta CDR3 regions derived from RNA transcripts. The study used the HTBI primer set for a first-round RT-PCR of the TCR CDR3. Using its own MiXCR run on the multiplex PCR reads, TCRdb lists one record per CDR3 protein. Of about half a million distinct CDR3 sequences listed, less than 25% were seen once; the top ten hold more than 25%. The source material was blood. Every receptor here comes from a man between 18 and 35 years old with Graves' hyperthyroidism.

V is TRBV5-1 and J is TRBJ2-5; D not certain. The CDR3 loop spans 15 amino acids. Between the trimmed V and J ends, which lost 4 bases and 5 bases, there was a span of 18 bases. CDR1 and CDR2 from the germline V gene are SGHRS and YFSETQ. CDR3 amino acids: CASSPHSGIGETQYF. DNA for the CDR3: TGCGCCAGCAGCCCACACAGTGGGATAGGGGAGACCCAGTACTTC.

In its sample, this clonotype was seen many times. J is TRBJ2-7 and V is TRBV28; possible D gene TRBD1, 6 bases. The CDR3 contains 14 residues. The V gene's germline CDR1 is MDHEN and CDR2 SYDVKM. Trimming removed 8 bases from V and 2 bases from J, with 16 bases in between. CDR3 DNA sequence: TGTGCCAGCCATCAGGGGAACCACCCCTACGAGCAGTACTTC. This codes for CASHQGNHPYEQYF.

This clonotype showed up just a few times. The chain recombines TRBV11-2 with TRBJ2-2; 8 nucleotides line up with TRBD2. The V segment lost 2 bases and the J segment 4 bases; nucleotides outside the gene matches: 12. Germline V gene data show CDR1 as SGHAT and CDR2 as FQNNGV. The CDR3 spans 18 residues. Here the CDR3 reads CASSLSPAETSVTGELFF. The CDR3 DNA follows: TGTGCCAGCAGCTTATCTCCGGCGGAGACTAGCGTCACCGGGGAGCTGTTTTTT.

This clonotype was recorded many times. The chain carries TRBV12-3 or TRBV12-4 and TRBJ2-7; D is unclear. Deletions cut 4 bases from V and 4 bases from J, with 5 bases between. This CDR3 comprises 11 residues. The CDR3, as DNA: TGTGCCAGCAGTTACAAGTACGAGCAGTACTTC. Amino acids: CASSYKYEQYF.

This clonotype was found a few times. The chain couples TRBV3-1 to TRBJ2-7, with D hard to call. CDR1 LGHDT and CDR2 YNNKEL come from the germline V gene (reference sequence). The CDR3 length is 13 residues. Trimming stripped 8 bases from V and 0 bases from J, with 11 bases between. The CDR3 nucleotides are TGTGCCAGCGGGGTCGGACCCTCCTACGAGCAGTACTTC. Residues: CASGVGPSYEQYF.

J is TRBJ1-2 and V is TRBV6-1; D possibly corresponds to TRBD1 (5 bases). Trimming removed 7 bases from V and 2 bases from J, with 17 bases in between. This CDR3 is 15 amino acids long. Germline-derived CDR1 and CDR2 are MNHNS and SASEGT. The CDR3 spells CASTPFQGSNYGYTF. CDR3 DNA sequence: TGTGCCAGCACCCCGTTCCAGGGTTCCAACTATGGCTACACCTTC.

This clonotype was observed many times. The rearrangement links TRBV12-3 or TRBV12-4 to TRBJ2-7; D possibly corresponds to TRBD1 (6 bases). Trimming took 3 bases from V and 2 from J, leaving 17 bases between them. The CDR3 extends over 16 amino acids. The CDR3 coding sequence is TGTGCCAGCAGTTTTAATGTTTGGACAGACACCTACGAGCAGTACTTC. Protein product: CASSFNVWTDTYEQYF.

At least ten counts were recorded for this clonotype. The rearrangement uses TRBV24-1 and TRBJ2-5; D not resolved. The length of the CDR3 is 13 residues. In germline, CDR1 is KGHDR, CDR2 SFDVKD. V gave up 5 bases and J gave up 5 bases, with 11 bases separating them. The chain's CDR3 is CATSATAVETQYF. The CDR3 DNA sequence: TGTGCCACCAGTGCAACGGCGGTTGAGACCCAGTACTTC.

The rearrangement links TRBV5-6 to TRBJ1-2, with D perhaps TRBD1 (5 bases). CDR1 SGHDT and CDR2 YYEEEE come from the germline V gene. V shed 4 bases and J shed 0 bases, with 22 bases lying between them. CDR3 length equals 18 residues. The CDR3 DNA is TGTGCCAGCAGCCTAGGGACCCTTCCCCCCGACCCTAACTATGGCTACACCTTC. Translated, it gives CASSLGTLPPDPNYGYTF.

This clonotype was counted ten times or more. The gene calls are TRBV6-1 and TRBJ1-3; D gene uncertain. This CDR3 is 13 amino acids long. The V end lost 6 bases, the J end lost 4 bases, and 10 bases lay between the germline ends. CDR1 MNHNS and CDR2 SASEGT come from the germline V gene. The CDR3 loop reads CASSPDAGNTIYF. CDR3 nucleotides: TGTGCCAGCAGCCCGGACGCGGGAAACACCATATATTTT.

The genes are TRBV20-1 and TRBJ1-1; 8 positions agree with TRBD1. Unmatched junction bases numbered 4, after V lost 0 bases and J lost 4 bases. The CDR3 loop spans 14 amino acids. Germline CDR1 DFQATT, CDR2 SNEGSKA (reference sequence). This CDR3 is CSARDPRGPTEAFF. In DNA, the CDR3 is TGCAGTGCTAGAGATCCCAGGGGGCCCACTGAAGCTTTCTTT.

Of note for this clonotype: It may be a read error: a sequence one base away is much more abundant. The chain recombines TRBV28 with TRBJ1-5, with D uncertain. The CDR3 sequence is 14 residues long. From germline, CDR1 is MDHEN and CDR2 SYDVKM. The CDR3 loop reads CASSLKGLNRPQHF. The CDR3 DNA reads TGTGCCAGCAGTTTAAAGGGATTAAATCGGCCCCAGCATTTT.

This clonotype was counted at least ten times. The V call is TRBV2, the J call TRBJ2-5; 13 bases are a match to TRBD2. J lost 4 bases, V lost 6 bases, and 5 bases had no gene match. The CDR3 covers 15 residues. Per germline, CDR1 SNHLY and CDR2 FYNNEI. The CDR3 spells CASRRTSGGGETQYF. The DNA of the CDR3 is TGTGCCAGCAGACGGACTAGCGGGGGTGGAGAGACCCAGTACTTC.

This clonotype occurred once. V is TRBV10-1 and J is TRBJ2-2; no firm D call. The ends were cut back, 3 bases at V and 1 base at J, with 6 bases in the middle. CDR3 size: 14 residues. Germline V lookup: CDR1 WNHNN, CDR2 SYGVQD (reference sequence). The CDR3 nucleotides read TGCGCCAGCAGTGATCCAATGAACACCGGGGAGCTGTTTTTT. Amino acid sequence: CASSDPMNTGELFF.

This clonotype was detected ten times or more. The V and J genes are TRBV15 and TRBJ1-1, with a possible D match to TRBD1 (5 bases). The CDR3 has 13 amino acids. Germline CDR1 reads LNHNV; CDR2 reads YYDKDF (reference sequence). With 0 bases removed from V and 10 bases from J, the gap between germline ends came to 12 bases. CDR3 protein: CATSRDGAWGAFF. CDR3 in DNA: TGTGCCACCAGCAGAGATGGGGCCTGGGGAGCTTTCTTT. Combining the CDR3 with reference TRBV15 and TRBJ1-1 gives the whole variable domain DAMVIQNPRYQVTQFGKPVTLSCSQTLNHNVMYWYQQKSSQAPKLLFHYYDKDFNNEADTPDNFQSRRPNTSFCFLDIRSPGLGDTAMYLCATSRDGAWGAFFGQGTRLTVV.

The rearrangement links TRBV7-9 to TRBJ2-7; D is perhaps TRBD1 or TRBD2 (5 bases each). The CDR3 is 13 residues long. CDR1 and CDR2 (germline): SEHNR, FQNEAQ (reference sequence). V lost 4 bases to trimming and J lost 5 bases, with 12 bases between them. In DNA form, the CDR3 reads TGTGCCAGCAGCTCCCCGGGACCCAACGAGCAGTACTTC. Its protein product is CASSSPGPNEQYF.

This clonotype was found many times. This chain joins TRBV7-2 and TRBJ1-5; D gene uncertain. Germline V gene data show CDR1 as SGHTA and CDR2 as FQGNSA. There are 15 residues in the CDR3. Trimming pared 3 bases from V and 2 bases from J, leaving 11 bases between. The CDR3 DNA is TGTGCCAGCAGCTTTGGCAGGTCAGGCAATCAGCCCCAGCATTTT. Translating gives CASSFGRSGNQPQHF.

This clonotype has a count of ten or more. The chain recombines TRBV5-1 with TRBJ2-7, with TRBD1 matching over 8 bases. V trimming: 1 base; J trimming: 7 bases; junction bases outside the gene matches: 7. Germline V gene data show CDR1 as SGHRS and CDR2 as YFSETQ. CDR3 length: 14 residues. The CDR3 protein is CASSLNRGTEEQYF. The CDR3, as DNA: TGCGCCAGCAGCTTGAACAGGGGGACGGAGGAGCAGTACTTC.

This clonotype was seen a few times. The rearrangement links TRBV30 to TRBJ2-7; 7 bases match TRBD1. Germline CDR1 GTSNPN, CDR2 SVGIG (reference sequence). This CDR3 is built from 11 residues. The trim removed 5 bases at V and 4 bases at J, leaving 2 bases unmatched. This CDR3 is CAWAGGYEQYF. CDR3 in DNA: TGTGCCTGGGCAGGGGGATACGAGCAGTACTTC. Using reference TRBV30 and TRBJ2-7 for the parts outside the CDR3, the full variable domain is SQTIHQWPATLVQPVGSPLSLECTVEGTSNPNLYWYRQAAGRGLQLLFYSVGIGQISSEVPQNLSASRPQDRQFILSSKKLLLSDSGFYLCAWAGGYEQYFGPGTRLTVT.

J is TRBJ1-6 and V is TRBV12-3 or TRBV12-4; no firm D call. Trimming removed 5 bases at V and 7 bases at J, with 12 bases between. The CDR3 spans 14 residues. CDR3 protein: CASSTDGLNSPLHF. CDR3 nucleotides: TGTGCCAGCAGTACGGACGGGCTCAATTCACCCCTCCACTTT.

This clonotype was counted at least ten times. This chain connects TRBV12-3 or TRBV12-4 to TRBJ1-2, with D perhaps TRBD1 (6 bases). V lost 3 bases, J lost 7 bases, and 15 bases lay in between. The CDR3 is 14 amino acids. CDR3: CASSFGSQGRGYTF. The CDR3, as DNA: TGTGCCAGCAGTTTCGGATCACAGGGACGTGGCTACACCTTC.

A word on this clonotype: A clone one base away is much larger, so this may be a read error. J is TRBJ2-7 and V is TRBV28; D is perhaps TRBD2 (7 bases). The germline CDR1 and CDR2 sequences are MDHEN and SYDVKM. The CDR3 loop spans 15 amino acids. V was trimmed by 5 bases and J by 2 bases, leaving 16 bases between them. The chain's CDR3 is CASSVPKGGAYEQYF. The CDR3 bases are TGTGCCAGCAGTGTACCAAAGGGGGGGGCCTACGAGCAGTACTTC.

This clonotype was found many times. The chain is built from TRBV27 and TRBJ1-5; no reliable D call. V gave up 7 bases and J gave up 2 bases, with 12 bases separating them. The CDR3 consists of 14 residues. CDR1 is MNHEY and CDR2 is SMNVEV in the germline V gene (reference sequence). CDR3 sequence: CASKSSLGNQPQHF. In DNA, the CDR3 is TGTGCCAGCAAATCCTCCCTCGGCAATCAGCCCCAGCATTTT.

This clonotype was recorded many times. V gene TRBV5-1 combines with J gene TRBJ1-2, with D perhaps matching TRBD1 (6 bases). This CDR3 has 13 residues. V was cut by 4 bases and J by 5 bases, with 12 bases left in between. Germline CDR1 and CDR2: SGHRS and YFSETQ. The CDR3 DNA follows: TGCGCCAGCAGCGACGGCCAGGGGTATGGCTACACCTTC. This translates into CASSDGQGYGYTF.

This clonotype was picked up many times. The chain combines TRBV10-1 with TRBJ2-5, with D perhaps matching TRBD2 (7 bases). This CDR3 has 14 amino acids. V lost 3 bases and J 3 bases, leaving 11 bases between the germline ends. The V gene's germline CDR1 is WNHNN and CDR2 SYGVQD (reference sequence). Written as DNA, the CDR3 is TGCGCCAGCAGTGAAAGAGGGGGGGAAGAGACCCAGTACTTC. This sequence encodes CASSERGGEETQYF.

This clonotype was recorded many times. V is TRBV20-1 and J is TRBJ2-4; 7 positions agree with TRBD2. CDR1 and CDR2 (germline): DFQATT, SNEGSKA (reference sequence). The CDR3 has 15 residues. Unmatched junction bases numbered 10, after V lost 0 bases and J lost 8 bases. The chain's CDR3 is CSARDHKKGGDIQYF. Written as DNA, the CDR3 is TGCAGTGCTAGAGATCATAAGAAGGGAGGGGACATTCAGTACTTC.

In its sample, this clonotype is medium-sized. The J gene is TRBJ2-7, the V gene TRBV12-3 or TRBV12-4, with TRBD1 as a possible D gene (6 bases). There are 14 residues in the CDR3. V was shortened by 5 bases and J by 6 bases, with 17 bases between the two germline ends. CDR3 in amino acids: CASSLGGRAGEQYF. CDR3 nucleotide sequence: TGTGCCAGCAGTCTAGGGGGAAGGGCGGGCGAGCAGTACTTC.

This clonotype was picked up many times. Here the CDR3 reads CASSLLGGASMDGYTF. As DNA, the CDR3 is TGTGCCAGCAGCTTACTGGGAGGGGCGAGTATGGATGGCTACACCTTC. This sequence joins TRBV11-1 and TRBJ1-2, with a tentative D call TRBD1 (5 bases). CDR1 SGHAT and CDR2 FQDESV come from the germline V gene (reference sequence). The germline V and J ends were trimmed by 2 bases and 6 bases, with 19 bases remaining between them. This CDR3 spans 16 amino acids.

This clonotype was recorded at least ten times. The gene calls are TRBV28 and TRBJ1-2, with 7 bases matching TRBD1. J gave up 7 bases and V 7 bases, and 15 bases lay outside the gene matches. This CDR3 has 15 residues. Germline loops: CDR1 MDHEN, CDR2 SYDVKM. The CDR3 loop reads CASILERGRGGGYTF. The CDR3 DNA reads TGTGCCAGCATCCTCGAGAGGGGGCGGGGGGGTGGCTACACCTTC.

This clonotype showed up many times. The V call is TRBV5-1, the J call TRBJ2-7; 9 bases line up with TRBD1. With 4 bases clipped from V and 4 bases from J, the junction kept 6 bases outside the gene matches. The germline CDR1 and CDR2 sequences are SGHRS and YFSETQ. The CDR3 totals 14 residues. The CDR3 DNA is TGCGCCAGCAGCGTCGGGACAGGGTGGTACGAGCAGTACTTC. Encoded protein: CASSVGTGWYEQYF.

The chain employs TRBV30 and TRBJ2-7; D could derive from TRBD1 or TRBD2 (5 bases each). Per the germline V gene, CDR1 is GTSNPN and CDR2 is SVGIG (reference sequence). V lost 3 bases, J lost 3 bases, and 15 bases lay in between. There are 14 residues in the CDR3. CDR3 sequence (DNA): TGTGCCTGGAGCAGCAGGGTGGGGGACTACGAGCAGTACTTC. It encodes CAWSSRVGDYEQYF.

This clonotype showed up many times. This chain connects TRBV10-3 to TRBJ1-1; D remains ambiguous. The V gene lost 5 bases and the J gene lost 1 base, with 11 bases spanning the gap. This CDR3 is built from 14 residues. Germline-derived CDR1 and CDR2 are ENHRY and SYGVKD. As DNA, the CDR3 is TGTGCCATCAGTCCCCAGTTAAGGAACACTGAAGCTTTCTTT. This encodes CAISPQLRNTEAFF.